This T cell receptor beta chain was found in a study of shared clonotypes between healthy human individuals (dated by TCRdb to the early 2020s). About the study as a whole: Two women and three men aged 18 to 49 years were included in the cohort. The study deeply sequenced blood TCR repertoires of five healthy adults to estimate repertoire size and the extent of clonotype sharing between individuals. To increase sequencing depth and limit assay-specific biases, TCR repertoire library preparation and sequencing were carried out by different laboratories using diverse techniques. Per donor, leukapheresis produced somewhere between about 0.94 and 10 billion PBMCs.

Using the deep immunoSEQ assay, multiplex PCR amplified TCR CDR3 regions from genomic DNA. Genomic DNA extracted from each cell subset was distributed evenly over all wells of several immunoSEQ 96-well plates, and each plate served as one replicate. For unsorted PBMC, roughly 270 ng genomic DNA, equal to 25,000 to 35,000 T cell genomes, was loaded into each replicate PCR. Unsorted PBMC genomic DNA was sequenced across ten immunoSEQ deep assay plates. Purified libraries were measured with a Qubit 3.0 fluorometer, size-checked on a Bioanalyzer 2100, and measured again with the KAPA Library Quantification kit. Every immunoSEQ 96-well plate was sequenced on a separate single-read 150-cycle Illumina NextSeq 550 flow cell. The original methods were these. Because the immunoSEQ output held only junctional sequences and lacked quality scores, the filtering could not match the filtering applied to full-length reads. Sequences were annotated with PyIR, a Python wrapper for IgBLAST v1.9, and V/J genes and CDR3 were assigned using IMGT germline references. Any read was removed if the V/J assignment was weak (E-value above 1e-6), the CDR3 was missing, or the read contained stop codons, out-of-frame junctions, or ambiguous translated residues. V3J clonotypes were defined as sequences sharing the same inferred V gene, J gene, and CDR3 amino acid sequence. The percentage overlap between two repertoires was calculated by dividing the number of shared unique clonotypes by the size of the smaller repertoire. Three approaches were used to assess repertoire richness: RTK rarefaction, the Chao1 estimator, and Recon v2.1 estimates of unobserved clonotypes. What TCRdb holds here is the immuneACCESS table cut down to in-frame rearrangements. Part of the clones is not present; checked against another copy, under half of the missing clones reflect an unresolved V gene, and the others are unexplained. V, J and clone size derive from that table, while D and trimming were established from the DNA sequence. In all, the sample holds about 560,000 clones, and around 81% of those were seen once. The ten most abundant clones make up approximately 12% of the sample.

Paper-wide results and their limitations: Pairwise subsampling led to the expectation that sequencing depth would affect the degree of clonotype sharing among donors. Because the study included a small number of donors, the genetic and exposure-history diversity represented was limited. Sampling was restricted to blood, and TCR repertoires in tissues likely differ from the TCR repertoires found in blood.

Healthy HIV-negative adults with no recently reported acute infections or vaccinations were included as donors. Every donor was a Caucasian adult residing in Nashville, Tennessee, USA. For unsorted samples, approximately 84 million PBMCs were counted, and genomic DNA was extracted using the QIAamp DNA Blood Mini kit. Blood was obtained by leukapheresis, after which PBMCs were separated by Ficoll-Histopaque density gradient centrifugation and cryopreserved in liquid nitrogen vapor phase. The germline V gene provides CDR1 MDHEN and CDR2 SYDVKM. V is reduced by 4 bases and J by 7 bases, leaving a spacing of 7 bases between them. Taken from cysteine to phenylalanine, the CDR3 has 11 residues. CDR3 DNA only is kept here, 33 bases in frame from base 1. Details on this clone: Its antigen is unknown. No base qualities exist here, and no much larger clone lies one base off it.

The source material was PBMCs. The sequence was collected from a woman between 40 and 55 years old in good health. Some clones in this sample may be carry-over from other donors' samples. The chain employs TRBV28 and TRBJ1-1, with the D gene call left open. The CDR3 protein is CASSSPVEAFF. The nucleotide sequence is given as TGTGCCAGCAGTTCCCCTGTTGAAGCTTTCTTT.